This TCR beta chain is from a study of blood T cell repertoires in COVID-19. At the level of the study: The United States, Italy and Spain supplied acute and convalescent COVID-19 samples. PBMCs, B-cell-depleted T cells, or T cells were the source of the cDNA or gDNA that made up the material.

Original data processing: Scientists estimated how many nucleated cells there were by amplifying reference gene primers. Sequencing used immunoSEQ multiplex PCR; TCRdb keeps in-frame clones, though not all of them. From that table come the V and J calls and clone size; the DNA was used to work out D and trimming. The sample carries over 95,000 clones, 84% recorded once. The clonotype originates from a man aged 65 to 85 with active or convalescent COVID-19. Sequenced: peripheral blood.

CDR3 loop: CATSRDGQGYEQYF. DNA for the CDR3: TGTGCCACCAGCAGAGATGGGCAGGGCTACGAGCAGTACTTC. The J gene is TRBJ2-7, the V gene TRBV15; perhaps TRBD1 as D (5 bases). Trimming left V 0 bases short and J 3 bases short, with 9 bases between. In germline, CDR1 is LNHNV, CDR2 YYDKDF (reference sequence). The CDR3 totals 14 residues. The full variable domain, in which reference TRBV15 and TRBJ2-7 provide the parts outside the CDR3, is DAMVIQNPRYQVTQFGKPVTLSCSQTLNHNVMYWYQQKSSQAPKLLFHYYDKDFNNEADTPDNFQSRRPNTSFCFLDIRSPGLGDTAMYLCATSRDGQGYEQYFGPGTRLTVT.